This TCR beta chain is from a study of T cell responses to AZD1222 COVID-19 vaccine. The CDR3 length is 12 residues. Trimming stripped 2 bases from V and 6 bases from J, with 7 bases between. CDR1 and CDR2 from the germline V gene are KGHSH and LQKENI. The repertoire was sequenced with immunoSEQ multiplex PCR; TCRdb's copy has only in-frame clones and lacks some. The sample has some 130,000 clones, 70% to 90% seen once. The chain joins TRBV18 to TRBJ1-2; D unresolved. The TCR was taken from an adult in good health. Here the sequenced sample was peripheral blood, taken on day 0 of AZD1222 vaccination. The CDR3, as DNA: TGTGCCAGCTCACCAAGGGCAGATGGCTACACCTTC. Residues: CASSPRADGYTF. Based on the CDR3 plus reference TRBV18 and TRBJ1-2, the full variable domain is NAGVMQNPRHLVRRRGQEARLRCSPMKGHSHVYWYRQLPEEGLKFMVYLQKENIIDESGMPKERFSAEFPKEGPSILRIQQVVRGDSAAYFCASSPRADGYTFGSGTRLTVV.